Sequencing of this T cell receptor (beta chain) was carried out in a study of immune cell composition in non-small cell lung cancer. Normal lung was taken at the farthest possible site, at least 3 cm from tumour. This clone was seen just once. Generated by immunoSEQ multiplex PCR, the TCRdb table keeps only in-frame clones and is missing some. The table records 5,000 to 7,000 clones, around nine tenths of them present only once. The ends were cut back, 8 bases at V and 1 base at J, with 9 bases in the middle. This CDR3 spans 13 amino acids. Germline assignment: CDR1 ENHRY and CDR2 SYGVKD. The genes are TRBV10-3 and TRBJ2-1; D gene unclear. The clonotype originates from a human donor with non-small cell lung cancer. The sample comprised non-adjacent lung tissue. The CDR3 DNA is TGTGCCATCTCGCCCGAGTCCTACAATGAGCAGTTCTTC. Translated: CAISPESYNEQFF.